This is a list of T cell receptor beta chains from one sample in a study of cytomegalovirus exposure and HLA in healthy donors. Using immunoSEQ multiplex PCR, the repertoire was profiled, and TCRdb retains in-frame clones only, with some absent. Among about 170,000 clones listed, 75% to 85% were seen once. Sequencing used PBMCs. The receptors were sampled from a woman aged 45-60 years in good health and CMV-seronegative. CDR3s include the opening cysteine and the closing phenylalanine or tryptophan. A D gene is named only where the DNA matches it firmly. Rows give clone size only sometimes, using once, few, many, or a class for an expanded clone.

TRBJ1-1 | . | TRBV5-1 | TRBD1 | CASSSYGQGEAFF | TGCGCCAGCAGCTCCTATGGACAGGGAGAAGCTTTCTTT
TRBJ2-7 | . | TRBV5-1 | TRBD2 | CASSLGGGTTYEQYF | TGCGCCAGCAGCTTGGGTGGGGGGACTACCTACGAGCAGTACTTC
TRBJ1-4 | . | TRBV6-1 | . | CASSVGVLGNEKLFF | TGTGCCAGCAGCGTCGGAGTGCTCGGTAATGAAAAACTGTTTTTT
TRBJ2-7 | . | TRBV7-9 | . | CASSEFSGDYEQYF | TGTGCCAGCAGCGAGTTTTCAGGGGATTACGAGCAGTACTTC
TRBJ2-7 | . | TRBV28 | . | CASSSVSSYEQYF | TGTGCCAGCAGTTCCGTTAGCTCCTACGAGCAGTACTTC
TRBJ1-4 | . | TRBV15 | . | CATSRGQVATNEKLFF | TGTGCCACCAGCAGAGGACAGGTTGCAACTAATGAAAAACTGTTTTTT
TRBJ1-1 | . | TRBV27 | TRBD1 | CASSFREGALAFF | TGTGCCAGCAGTTTTCGGGAGGGGGCGTTGGCTTTCTTT
TRBJ1-3 | . | TRBV7-8 | . | CASSLAMSPGNTIYF | TGTGCCAGCAGCTTAGCGATGAGTCCCGGAAACACCATATATTTT
TRBJ2-1 | . | TRBV18 | . | CASSPASRLLGNEQFF | TGTGCCAGCTCACCGGCGAGCAGGCTCCTCGGAAATGAGCAGTTCTTC
TRBJ2-7 | few | TRBV13 | TRBD2 | CASSLRTSGIDLYF | TGTGCCAGCAGCTTAAGGACTAGCGGGATAGATCTGTACTTC
TRBJ1-2 | once | TRBV4-3 | TRBD1 | CASSQDRDRPYGYTF | TGCGCCAGCAGCCAAGACCGGGACAGGCCCTATGGCTACACCTTC
TRBJ2-5 | . | TRBV4-3 | TRBD2 | CASSQEELAGGKTQYF | TGCGCCAGCAGCCAAGAGGAACTAGCGGGAGGTAAGACCCAGTACTTC
TRBJ2-7 | . | TRBV30 | . | CAWSGGIHEQYF | TGTGCCTGGAGTGGAGGGATTCACGAGCAGTACTTC
TRBJ2-5 | . | TRBV18 | . | CASSTTGETQYF | TGTGCCAGCTCAACTACGGGAGAGACCCAGTACTTC
TRBJ2-7 | once | TRBV6-1 | TRBD2 | CASSEGMRGDLYEQYF | TGTGCCAGCAGTGAAGGCATGCGGGGGGACCTCTACGAGCAGTACTTC
TRBJ1-5 | . | TRBV30 | . | CAWSVAGVRNQPQHF | TGTGCCTGGAGTGTGGCAGGGGTACGCAATCAGCCCCAGCATTTT
TRBJ1-4 | few | TRBV6-6 | TRBD1 | CASSNPQGAVGEKLFF | TGTGCCAGCAGTAACCCGCAGGGGGCGGTGGGTGAAAAACTGTTTTTT
TRBJ2-7 | . | TRBV7-9 | TRBD1 | CASSPKAGTGILEQYF | TGTGCCAGCAGCCCCAAGGCCGGGACAGGGATTCTCGAGCAGTACTTC
TRBJ2-1 | . | TRBV30 | . | CAWSVLRGLRSEQFF | TGTGCCTGGAGTGTATTGCGGGGGCTCAGGAGTGAGCAGTTCTTC
TRBJ2-7 | . | TRBV15 | . | CATSRDSPWVADSYEQYF | TGTGCCACCAGCAGAGATAGTCCCTGGGTAGCGGACTCCTACGAGCAGTACTTC
TRBJ2-2 | . | TRBV14 | . | CASSLRGTENTGELFF | TGTGCCAGCAGCCTACGCGGGACCGAGAACACCGGGGAGCTGTTTTTT
TRBJ2-1 | . | TRBV28 | . | CATKAGLGVNEQFF | TGTGCCACAAAAGCGGGCCTAGGGGTCAATGAGCAGTTCTTC
TRBJ1-4 | . | TRBV6-5 | . | CASSHGGAGGEKLFF | TGTGCCAGCAGCCACGGGGGGGCCGGAGGTGAAAAACTGTTTTTT
TRBJ1-1 | once | TRBV7-7 | . | CASSLGMSTEAFF | TGTGCTAGCAGCTTAGGTATGTCCACTGAAGCTTTCTTT
TRBJ2-1 | few | TRBV18 | TRBD1 | CASSQPGTGIVNEQFF | TGTGCCAGCTCACAACCCGGGACAGGGATAGTCAATGAGCAGTTCTTC
TRBJ1-2 | . | TRBV6-1 | TRBD1 | CASRGQAAYGYTF | TGTGCCAGCAGGGGACAGGCGGCCTATGGCTACACCTTC
TRBJ2-7 | . | TRBV9 | TRBD2 | CASSVDIGGSGNEQYF | TGTGCCAGCAGCGTAGATATAGGGGGTAGCGGGAATGAGCAGTACTTC
TRBJ2-1 | . | TRBV9 | TRBD1 | CASSVEDRVSNEQFF | TGTGCCAGCAGCGTTGAGGACAGGGTCTCCAATGAGCAGTTCTTC
TRBJ2-1 | few | TRBV5-4 | . | CASSWVGGTHNEQFF | TGTGCCAGCAGCTGGGTGGGCGGGACCCACAATGAGCAGTTCTTC
TRBJ2-7 | . | TRBV7-2 | TRBD2 | CASSLGALAGGSYEQYF | TGTGCCAGCAGCTTAGGGGCCCTAGCGGGGGGGTCCTACGAGCAGTACTTC
TRBJ2-7 | . | TRBV11-3 | . | CASSPRSSTGEQYF | TGTGCCAGCAGCCCAAGGAGCTCCACAGGGGAGCAGTACTTC
TRBJ2-1 | . | TRBV5-1 | TRBD2 | CASSLAAGVFEQFF | TGCGCCAGCAGCTTGGCAGCGGGAGTGTTTGAGCAGTTCTTC
TRBJ2-4 | . | TRBV29-1 | TRBD1 | CSALQGVAKNIQYF | TGCAGCGCTTTACAGGGGGTAGCCAAAAACATTCAGTACTTC
TRBJ2-5 | . | TRBV6-5 | . | CASTTRGGLSETQYF | TGTGCCAGCACCACACGTGGGGGCCTGAGTGAGACCCAGTACTTC
TRBJ2-7 | . | TRBV5-1 | . | CASSLVRREDSYEQYF | TGCGCCAGCAGCTTGGTACGGCGGGAAGACTCCTACGAGCAGTACTTC
TRBJ1-5 | . | TRBV19 | TRBD1 | CASSIVAGGSNQPQHF | TGTGCCAGTAGTATAGTGGCAGGGGGAAGCAATCAGCCCCAGCATTTT
TRBJ1-1 | . | TRBV18 | . | CASSPSRGLAEAFF | TGTGCCAGCTCACCGAGCAGGGGCCTCGCTGAAGCTTTCTTT
TRBJ1-2 | . | TRBV6-6 | . | CASSSPAAGVNYGYTF | TGTGCCAGCAGTTCCCCCGCCGCAGGGGTGAACTATGGCTACACCTTC
TRBJ1-5 | . | TRBV10-1 | . | CASSPRVVSNQPQHF | TGCGCCAGCAGCCCAAGAGTTGTTAGCAATCAGCCCCAGCATTTT
TRBJ2-2 | . | TRBV28 | TRBD2 | CASSPGLANTGELFF | TGTGCCAGCAGTCCGGGACTAGCGAACACCGGGGAGCTGTTTTTT
TRBJ2-1 | . | TRBV5-1 | . | CASSPGLPSDEQFF | TGCGCCAGCAGCCCGGGACTTCCCTCGGATGAGCAGTTCTTC
TRBJ2-5 | . | TRBV5-1 | TRBD2 | CASSLTSGGAFEETQYF | TGCGCCAGCAGCCTGACTAGCGGGGGGGCGTTTGAAGAGACCCAGTACTTC
TRBJ2-5 | . | TRBV18 | . | CASSLDRGETQYF | TGTGCCAGCTCACTGGACAGAGGGGAGACCCAGTACTTC
TRBJ2-7 | few | TRBV18 | TRBD1 | CASSPKPRTGGTYEQYF | TGTGCCAGCTCACCCAAACCGCGGACAGGGGGGACCTACGAGCAGTACTTC
TRBJ2-7 | . | TRBV5-1 | . | CASSLGAESTTYEQYF | TGCGCCAGCAGCTTGGGGGCAGAATCAACAACCTACGAGCAGTACTTC
TRBJ1-4 | . | TRBV30 | . | CAWSAPPGRNEKLFF | TGTGCCTGGAGCGCCCCCCCAGGGCGTAATGAAAAACTGTTTTTT
TRBJ1-2 | . | TRBV19 | . | CASSSRGDNYGYTF | TGTGCCAGTAGTAGCAGGGGCGATAACTATGGCTACACCTTC
TRBJ1-1 | . | TRBV4-2 | . | CASSQDSNEAFF | TGTGCCAGCAGCCAAGACAGTAATGAAGCTTTCTTT
TRBJ2-2 | . | TRBV6-5 | . | CASRPPGTGELFF | TGTGCCAGCAGACCCCCGGGCACCGGGGAGCTGTTTTTT
TRBJ2-2 | . | TRBV11-3 | TRBD2 | CASSLTAGGNTGELFF | TGTGCCAGCAGCTTAACCGCGGGAGGAAACACCGGGGAGCTGTTTTTT
TRBJ2-1 | . | TRBV28 | . | CASSSGWQQGYNEQFF | TGTGCCAGCAGTTCTGGTTGGCAACAGGGTTACAATGAGCAGTTCTTC
TRBJ2-5 | . | TRBV6-5 | . | CASKLNFQETQYF | TGTGCCAGCAAACTCAATTTCCAAGAGACCCAGTACTTC